This TCR beta chain was identified in a study of blood T cell repertoires in COVID-19. At the level of the study: T cells, B-cell-depleted T cells, or PBMCs supplied cDNA or gDNA.

Original processing methods: The assay estimated nucleated cells by amplifying reference gene primers. Produced via immunoSEQ multiplex PCR; TCRdb's table is partial and in-frame only. V and J calls and clone size come straight from that table; D and trimming were deduced from the DNA. The table has roughly 62,000 clones, roughly 83% seen once. The J segment lost 8 bases and the V segment lost 3 bases, leaving 11 bases of the junction unmatched. The V gene's germline CDR1 is DFQATT and CDR2 SNEGSKA (reference sequence). The CDR3 runs to 14 residues. The receptor's source is a man aged 30-40 years with COVID-19, enrolled during active disease. The sequenced material came from peripheral blood. The chain carries TRBV20-1 and TRBJ1-2, with 8 bases matching TRBD1. CDR3 in DNA: TGCAGTGCTAGTCGGGACAGGCACCGCGGGGGCTACACCTTC. Its protein is CSASRDRHRGGYTF.